The 12 T cell receptor beta chains presented below share a single source sample, sequenced in a study of T cells after yellow fever vaccination. Via MiXCR, TCRdb re-called the 5' RACE reads, giving one row per CDR3 protein. The sample includes 610,000 or so distinct CDR3 sequences, about 12% seen only once; the top ten take just under 15%. The sample was PBMCs, taken on the day of the yellow fever booster vaccination. The receptor set was obtained from a man aged 25-40 years who received the YFV17D yellow fever vaccine.

This clonotype was counted a few times. The chain has TRBV6-5 and TRBJ1-1; the D is unclear. V gave up 0 bases and J gave up 12 bases, with 14 bases separating them. Germline loops: CDR1 MNHEY, CDR2 SVGAGI. The CDR3 covers 13 residues. The CDR3 DNA follows: TGTGCCAGCAGTTACTCGGGCCGGGAGGTTACTTTCTTT. Translation: CASSYSGREVTFF.

The chain links TRBV19 to TRBJ2-1; D remains unclear. Germline assignment: CDR1 LNHDA and CDR2 SQIVND (reference sequence). This CDR3 is 12 amino acids long. V shed 6 bases and J shed 10 bases, with 13 bases lying between them. The CDR3, as DNA: TGTGCCAGTAGCGGCTCTTCCTGGGAGCAGTTCTTC. As protein: CASSGSSWEQFF.

This chain's CDR3 is CASSLELAIYNEQFF. DNA of the CDR3: TGCGCCAGCAGCTTGGAACTAGCGATTTACAATGAGCAGTTCTTC. V usage is TRBV5-1 and J usage is TRBJ2-1, with TRBD2 matching over 7 bases. Per the germline V gene, CDR1 is SGHRS and CDR2 is YFSETQ. With V trimmed by 0 bases and J by 4 bases, 4 bases remained unmatched. This CDR3 spans 15 amino acids.

The CDR3 nucleotides are TGTGCCAACGGAACAGGGGGCCGAGAGACCCAGTACTTC. Translating gives CANGTGGRETQYF. The chain couples TRBV12-3 or TRBV12-4 to TRBJ2-5, with 9 bases identical to TRBD1. Trimming took 10 bases from V and 4 from J; bases not matched to a gene: 7. This CDR3 spans 13 amino acids.

The chain recombines TRBV19 with TRBJ1-1; no firm D call. V lost 9 bases and J 4 bases, leaving 15 bases between the germline ends. The CDR3 contains 13 residues. Germline V gives CDR1 LNHDA, CDR2 SQIVND (reference sequence). CDR3: CASAGGWGTEAFF. CDR3 in DNA: TGTGCCAGCGCCGGCGGGTGGGGCACTGAAGCTTTCTTT.

The table lists this clonotype with a few counts. This chain links TRBV4-2 with TRBJ2-1; D not resolved. V was pared by 5 bases and J by 2 bases, with 16 bases between. Germline CDR1 reads LGHNA; CDR2 reads YNFKEQ. The CDR3 runs to 16 residues. The CDR3 bases are TGTGCCAGCAGCAGCTACTCCGGAGTTACCTACAATGAGCAGTTCTTC. Protein sequence: CASSSYSGVTYNEQFF.

This chain links TRBV5-6 with TRBJ2-1, with 11 bases fitting TRBD2. The CDR3 length is 16 residues. V was clipped by 2 bases and J by 4 bases; unmatched bases: 5. The germline V gene encodes CDR1 SGHDT and CDR2 YYEEEE. CDR3 coding DNA: TGTGCCAGCAGCTTTTTCGGGACTAGCGGTTACAATGAGCAGTTCTTC. Its protein is CASSFFGTSGYNEQFF.

This chain joins TRBV9 and TRBJ2-6; no firm D call. The CDR3 length is 17 residues. Trimming pared 3 bases from V and 4 bases from J, leaving 17 bases between. Germline V gene data show CDR1 as SGDLS and CDR2 as YYNGEE. The CDR3 region is CASSAPQRFQGANVLTF. The CDR3 nucleotides read TGTGCCAGCAGCGCACCCCAGAGATTTCAGGGGGCCAACGTCCTGACTTTC.

This clonotype has more than one count but fewer than ten. The J gene is TRBJ2-1, the V gene TRBV6-5; 8 nucleotides line up with TRBD2. Germline V gene sequence: CDR1 MNHEY, CDR2 SVGAGI. V shed 2 bases and J 4 bases; nucleotides not matched to a gene: 4. The CDR3 sequence is 15 residues long. CDR3 sequence reads: CASSYLSGSYNEQFF. The CDR3 DNA follows: TGTGCCAGCAGTTACCTGAGCGGGAGTTACAATGAGCAGTTCTTC.

This rearrangement joins TRBV18 to TRBJ1-5; tentative D call: TRBD1 (5 bases). The germline V and J ends were trimmed by 2 bases and 9 bases, with 11 bases remaining between them. Germline lookup yields CDR1 KGHSH and CDR2 LQKENI. CDR3 length equals 13 residues. This CDR3 is CASSPGGVWPQHF. CDR3 bases: TGTGCCAGCTCACCAGGGGGGGTTTGGCCCCAGCATTTT.

There are many counts of this clonotype. The V and J genes are TRBV7-9 and TRBJ2-3; 9 bases match TRBD2. V lost 5 bases, J lost 3 bases, and 3 bases stayed unmatched. The CDR3 sequence is 14 residues long. CDR1 is SEHNR and CDR2 is FQNEAQ in the germline V gene (reference sequence). CDR3 amino acids: CASSQSGRTDTQYF. CDR3 nucleotide sequence: TGTGCCAGCAGCCAGAGCGGGAGGACAGATACGCAGTATTTT.

The chain links TRBV24-1 to TRBJ2-2; no definite D call. V dropped 3 bases and J dropped 5 bases, with 12 bases sitting between them. The CDR3 covers 15 residues. Germline assignment: CDR1 KGHDR and CDR2 SFDVKD. CDR3 loop: CATSDHDTPTGELFF. The CDR3 nucleotides are TGTGCCACCAGTGATCATGACACCCCGACCGGGGAGCTGTTTTTT.